Below are 9 T cell receptor beta chains sequenced from a single sample in a study of cytomegalovirus exposure and HLA in healthy donors. This PCR relied on a set of 60 Vbeta primers and 13 Jbeta primers. Clones were sequenced by immunoSEQ multiplex PCR, and TCRdb holds only the in-frame ones, with some missing. In the table there are more than 100,000 clones, 80% of which are singletons. The sample taken for sequencing was PBMCs. These TCRs come from a young man in good health and CMV-seronegative.

The rearrangement links TRBV9 to TRBJ2-1; 8 nucleotides match TRBD2. The germline gives CDR1 SGDLS, CDR2 YYNGEE. V was pared by 3 bases and J by 2 bases, with 4 bases of the junction left unmatched. The CDR3 consists of 15 residues. In nucleotides, the CDR3 is TGTGCCAGCAGCGCCAGCGGGGGCACCTACAATGAGCAGTTCTTC. It specifies CASSASGGTYNEQFF. Based on the CDR3 plus reference TRBV9 and TRBJ2-1, the full variable domain is DSGVTQTPKHLITATGQRVTLRCSPRSGDLSVYWYQQSLDQGLQFLIQYYNGEERAKGNILERFSAQQFPDLHSELNLSSLELGDSALYFCASSASGGTYNEQFFGPGTRLTVL.

The genes are TRBV6-1 and TRBJ2-2; TRBD1 might be the D (5 bases). Deletions cut 7 bases from V and 7 bases from J, with 16 bases between. Germline CDR1 is MNHNS and CDR2 is SASEGT. The CDR3 length is 14 residues. The DNA of the CDR3 is TGTGCCAGCACCCAGGGCCGCGTGGACGGGGAGCTGTTTTTT. This encodes CASTQGRVDGELFF.

The chain couples TRBV19 to TRBJ2-1; perhaps TRBD1 as D (6 bases). Germline CDR1 reads LNHDA; CDR2 reads SQIVND (reference sequence). The CDR3 has 16 amino acids. Trimming took off 4 bases at V and 3 bases at J, with 16 bases between the two ends. The CDR3 DNA sequence: TGTGCCAGTAGTACTTTCAGGGGTAGAAGCTACAATGAGCAGTTCTTC. Protein product: CASSTFRGRSYNEQFF. Looking up the rest from reference TRBV19 and TRBJ2-1 gives the full variable domain: DGGITQSPKYLFRKEGQNVTLSCEQNLNHDAMYWYRQDPGQGLRLIYYSQIVNDFQKGDIAEGYSVSREKKESFPLTVTSAQKNPTAFYLCASSTFRGRSYNEQFFGPGTRLTVL.

The chain combines TRBV5-1 with TRBJ1-6; TRBD1 agrees at 7 bases. Germline CDR1 is SGHRS and CDR2 is YFSETQ. Trimming removed 4 bases from V and 8 bases from J; junction bases left unmatched: 9. CDR3 length equals 15 residues. CDR3 nucleotide sequence: TGCGCCAGCAGCGGGGGGACAGAGAGTGATTCACCCCTCCACTTT. Amino acid sequence: CASSGGTESDSPLHF. Full variable domain (outside the CDR3, taken from reference TRBV5-1 and TRBJ1-6): KAGVTQTPRYLIKTRGQQVTLSCSPISGHRSVSWYQQTPGQGLQFLFEYFSETQRNKGNFPGRFSGRQFSNSRSEMNVSTLELGDSALYLCASSGGTESDSPLHFGNGTRLTVT.

The table lists this clone with a few counts. V gene TRBV11-2 combines with J gene TRBJ2-7; tentative D call: TRBD1 (6 bases). Germline loops: CDR1 SGHAT, CDR2 FQNNGV. The CDR3 is 15 amino acids. V was cut by 0 bases and J by 0 bases, with 9 bases left in between. The CDR3 DNA reads TGTGCCAGCAGCTTAGACAGGGGCTACTCCTACGAGCAGTACTTC. Protein: CASSLDRGYSYEQYF.

This clone was detected once. The chain employs TRBV6-5 and TRBJ1-1, with D unresolved. V shed 6 bases and J shed 2 bases, with 13 bases lying between them. CDR1 and CDR2 from the germline V gene are MNHEY and SVGAGI. The CDR3 totals 14 residues. The CDR3 spells CASRDREINTEAFF. The CDR3 region has the DNA TGTGCCAGCAGGGACCGGGAAATTAACACTGAAGCTTTCTTT.

This clone was seen once. This chain uses TRBV6-5 with TRBJ2-5, with a possible D match to TRBD2 (5 bases). Between the trimmed V and J ends, which lost 6 bases and 5 bases, there was a span of 10 bases. CDR3 length: 12 residues. The germline CDR1 and CDR2 sequences are MNHEY and SVGAGI. As DNA, the CDR3 is TGTGCCAGCAGGGGAGACGGGGAGACCCAGTACTTC. It codes for CASRGDGETQYF.

The rearrangement uses TRBV9 and TRBJ2-5, with 12 nucleotides matching TRBD2. From germline, CDR1 is SGDLS and CDR2 YYNGEE. The ends lost 5 bases at V and 4 bases at J; junction bases unmatched: 21. This CDR3 comprises 20 residues. DNA of the CDR3: TGTGCCAGCAGTCTCTGGGCTGGGCTAGCGGGGGGGCCTGGTCGAGAGACCCAGTACTTC. Its protein is CASSLWAGLAGGPGRETQYF.

A note on this clone: Other DNA sequences from this sample encode an identical CDR3 as well. The chain employs TRBV5-1 and TRBJ2-7; 10 bases are shared with TRBD1. CDR3 length: 14 residues. The V and J ends lost 0 bases and 6 bases, in that order; junction bases with no gene match: 3. Germline V gives CDR1 SGHRS, CDR2 YFSETQ. The CDR3 coding sequence is TGCGCCAGCAGCTTGGAAGGGACAGGGGCCGAGCAGTACTTC. Protein: CASSLEGTGAEQYF.